The present entry profiles one T cell receptor (beta chain) with its context. Its antigen is unidentified. This entry is derived from a study of T cells in Graves' hyperthyroidism and ophthalmopathy. The length of the CDR3 is 14 residues. Trimming cost V 7 bases and J 7 bases, with 14 bases left between them. Study-level findings and limits: By a 13 V-J model, ophthalmopathy was set apart from stable hyperthyroidism. Model output signaled ophthalmopathy a median roughly 6.5 months ahead of onset.

Authors of the study amplified TCR beta CDR3 regions from RNA transcripts. With the HTBI primer set, the TCR CDR3 went through a first round of RT-PCR. TCRdb reprocessed the multiplex PCR reads with MiXCR, giving one entry per CDR3 protein. In the table there are hundreds of thousands of distinct CDR3 sequences, about 15% of which are singletons. Ophthalmopathy patients all had a Clinical Activity Score of at least 3, a NOSPECS grade of at least 4 and disease under 3 months old. PBMCs stemmed from 10 ml fresh peripheral blood. The V gene is TRBV12-3 or TRBV12-4, the J gene TRBJ1-6, with D perhaps TRBD1 (5 bases). Sequencing was performed on blood. The clonotype was recovered from a man between 18 and 35 years old with Graves' ophthalmopathy. CDR3 in amino acids: CASTRTLLNSPLHF. DNA of the CDR3: TGTGCCAGCACCAGGACATTATTGAATTCACCCCTCCACTTT.